Listed below are T cell receptor beta chains from one sample, sequenced in a study of cytomegalovirus exposure and HLA in healthy donors. Assay: immunoSEQ multiplex PCR; the TCRdb copy retains only in-frame clones and omits some. The sample includes fewer than 150,000 clones, just under 85% of them seen just once. Material: PBMCs. These receptors all come from a man between 25 and 39 years old in good health and CMV-seropositive. CDR3s include the opening cysteine and the closing phenylalanine or tryptophan. The D gene is left open where the match is weak. The listing skips clone size in some rows; elsewhere it reads once, few, many or a size class.

v_gene,j_gene,abundance,d_gene,CDR3nt,CDR3aa
TRBV30,TRBJ2-6,NA,NA,TGTGCCTGGACAGGGTTCGGTGGGGCCAACGTCCTGACTTTC,CAWTGFGGANVLTF
TRBV5-1,TRBJ2-3,NA,NA,TGCGCCAGCAGCTTGTCCGGTAGCACAGATACGCAGTATTTT,CASSLSGSTDTQYF
TRBV4-1,TRBJ1-1,NA,TRBD1,TGCGCCAGCAGCCAGGAGGGGGCTCCCAACACTGAAGCTTTCTTT,CASSQEGAPNTEAFF
TRBV5-1,TRBJ2-7,few,TRBD1,TGCGCCAGCAGCCAGGGGACAGGGGGTTACGAGCAGTACTTC,CASSQGTGGYEQYF
TRBV7-9,TRBJ1-5,NA,TRBD1,TGTGCCAGCCGACAGGGCGATCAGCCCCAGCATTTT,CASRQGDQPQHF
TRBV11-2,TRBJ2-6,many,TRBD2,TGTGCCAGCAGCCGCGGACTAGGCGGTCGGGAGGCCAACGTCCTGACTTTC,CASSRGLGGREANVLTF
TRBV9,TRBJ2-7,NA,NA,TGTGCCAGCAGCCCCGGGGGCCTAGCGGCCATAAATTCAGGCGAGCAGTACTTC,CASSPGGLAAINSGEQYF
TRBV27,TRBJ1-3,NA,TRBD1,TGTGCCAGCAGAGGGACAGGGAGGGACACCATATATTTT,CASRGTGRDTIYF
TRBV6-1,TRBJ2-1,NA,TRBD2,TGTGCCAGCAGTGAGAGACTAGCCGATTACAATGAGCAGTTCTTC,CASSERLADYNEQFF
TRBV5-1,TRBJ2-1,NA,TRBD2,TGCGCCAGCAGCTTGGTTGCTAGCGGGAGGTATAATGAGCAGTTCTTC,CASSLVASGRYNEQFF
TRBV30,TRBJ1-2,few,TRBD1,TGTGCCTCAATTAAGGGACAGAACCAGACCTTC,CASIKGQNQTF
TRBV5-1,TRBJ1-2,NA,TRBD1,TGCGCCAGCAGCCCGGACAGGGGGTATGGCTACACCTTC,CASSPDRGYGYTF
TRBV25-1,TRBJ2-3,NA,NA,TGTGCCAGCAGTGACCCAGCGGGCTCAGATACGCAGTATTTT,CASSDPAGSDTQYF
TRBV9,TRBJ2-5,NA,NA,TGTGCCAGCAGCGTAGGGCTAGTAGAGACCCAGTACTTC,CASSVGLVETQYF
TRBV5-5,TRBJ2-2,NA,NA,TGTGCCAGCAGCTCGACAGACCTTAACACCGGGGAGCTGTTTTTT,CASSSTDLNTGELFF
TRBV5-1,TRBJ2-7,NA,NA,TGCGCCAGCAGCTTGAAAGAGTGGGAGCAGTACTTC,CASSLKEWEQYF
TRBV9,TRBJ2-2,NA,NA,TGTGCCAGCAGCGTCCGTTTCGAGACCGGGGAGCTGTTTTTT,CASSVRFETGELFF
TRBV6-5,TRBJ2-7,few,NA,TGTGCCAGCAGGCGAGCAGGGGTTTACGAGCAGTACTTC,CASRRAGVYEQYF
TRBV15,TRBJ2-4,NA,NA,TGTGCCACGGGAGGGGGAACCAAAAACATTCAGTACTTC,CATGGGTKNIQYF
TRBV15,TRBJ1-4,NA,TRBD1,TGTGCCACCAGACCGTCCGACAGGGCCACTGAAAAACTGTTTTTT,CATRPSDRATEKLFF
TRBV9,TRBJ2-7,NA,NA,TGTGCCAGCAGCGTAGACGGGAGCTCCTACGAGCAGTACTTC,CASSVDGSSYEQYF
TRBV7-3,TRBJ1-1,once,TRBD1,TGTGCCAGCAGCCTCGAGGGGGCGGCGAGCACTGAAGCTTTCTTT,CASSLEGAASTEAFF
TRBV11-2,TRBJ1-4,NA,NA,TGTGCCAGCAGCTCTAACGGGACTCCGATGGGGAAACTGTTTTTT,CASSSNGTPMGKLFF
TRBV18,TRBJ2-7,NA,NA,TGTGCCAGCTCAGGGCGGGGCTTACTCTACGAGCAGTACTTC,CASSGRGLLYEQYF
TRBV27,TRBJ2-7,few,NA,TGTGCCAGCAGTACCCGAGGCCCCCGAGTCAACGAGCAGTACTTC,CASSTRGPRVNEQYF
TRBV10-3,TRBJ1-5,once,NA,TGTGCCATCAGTGACCCCAGGGTATTGCAGCCCCAGCATTTT,CAISDPRVLQPQHF
TRBV9,TRBJ2-5,NA,TRBD2,TGTGCCAGCAGCGTAGGGGTAATAGCGGGGGCCCTCGAAACCCAGTACTTC,CASSVGVIAGALETQYF
TRBV10-3,TRBJ2-1,NA,TRBD1,TGTGCCATCAGTTCTTGGGGACAGGGTCGTAATGAGCAGTTCTTC,CAISSWGQGRNEQFF
TRBV27,TRBJ1-1,once,TRBD1,TGTGCCAGCAGTCTAAGACAGGGGGTGAGCGCTTTCTTT,CASSLRQGVSAFF
TRBV27,TRBJ1-2,few,TRBD1,TGTGCCAGCAGTCCCGCGACAGGGGAAGGCTACACCTTC,CASSPATGEGYTF
TRBV7-2,TRBJ2-3,NA,NA,TGTGCCAGCAGCTTAGTTCACCAGACGCAGTATTTT,CASSLVHQTQYF
TRBV2,TRBJ2-1,many,TRBD2,TGTGCCAGCAGTTCCCTAGCGGGAGACGATGGCCATGAGCAGTTCTTC,CASSSLAGDDGHEQFF
TRBV4-2,TRBJ2-7,NA,NA,TGTGCCAGCAGCCAAACGACTAGTCTGCACGAGCAGTACTTC,CASSQTTSLHEQYF
TRBV9,TRBJ2-3,NA,NA,TGTGCCAGCAGCGTAGATGCTAACACAGATACGCAGTATTTT,CASSVDANTDTQYF
TRBV10-2,TRBJ2-3,NA,NA,TGCGCCAGCGTGGCGGCTAGCACAGATACGCAGTATTTT,CASVAASTDTQYF
TRBV29-1,TRBJ2-1,NA,NA,TGCAGCGTTGAAGGGGAGGAATTCACGACGCACAATGAGCAGTTCTTC,CSVEGEEFTTHNEQFF
TRBV7-2,TRBJ2-1,NA,NA,TGTGCCAGCAGCTTAGATTCTAGCCGACCTGAGCAGTTCTTC,CASSLDSSRPEQFF
TRBV6-6,TRBJ2-2,once,TRBD1,TGTGCCAGCAGTGACTCCGGGACAGTGAACACCGGGGAGCTGTTTTTT,CASSDSGTVNTGELFF
TRBV7-2,TRBJ1-1,NA,NA,TGTGCCAGCAGCTTTAGGAGGAACACTGAAGCTTTCTTT,CASSFRRNTEAFF
TRBV18,TRBJ2-2,NA,NA,TGTGCCAGCTCACCAGCAGAGAACACCGGGGAGCTGTTTTTT,CASSPAENTGELFF
TRBV29-1,TRBJ1-1,NA,NA,TGCAGCGTTGACGGGGTTACTGAAGCTTTCTTT,CSVDGVTEAFF
TRBV27,TRBJ2-7,NA,NA,TGTGCCAGCCGTTCTGGGGCAGAAGGGCTCCCCCAGTACTTC,CASRSGAEGLPQYF
TRBV5-6,TRBJ2-7,NA,TRBD2,TGTGCCAGCAGCTTGCTAGTGGGAGGGCCTCACGAGCAGTACTTC,CASSLLVGGPHEQYF
TRBV30,TRBJ2-1,NA,NA,TGTGCCTGGACCGGTACTCAATCCCAGAGGCGGTTCTTC,CAWTGTQSQRRFF
TRBV27,TRBJ2-7,NA,TRBD1,TGTGCCAGCAGCCTTAGACAGGGGGCTTCCTACGAGCAGTACTTC,CASSLRQGASYEQYF
TRBV11-2,TRBJ1-5,NA,TRBD1,TGTGCCAGCAGCTCACAGGGGGTTCCCAATCAGCCCCAGCATTTT,CASSSQGVPNQPQHF
TRBV7-3,TRBJ2-7,few,NA,TGTGCCAGCAGCCCCGCCGGACAATACGAGCAGTACTTC,CASSPAGQYEQYF
TRBV5-6,TRBJ2-3,NA,TRBD1,TGTGCCAGCAGCAAAAGTCCGGGACAGAAGACAGATACGCAGTATTTT,CASSKSPGQKTDTQYF
TRBV29-1,TRBJ2-2,NA,TRBD1,TGCAGCGTTCTCCTCATTGGGACAGGGCACACCGGGGAGCTGTTTTTT,CSVLLIGTGHTGELFF